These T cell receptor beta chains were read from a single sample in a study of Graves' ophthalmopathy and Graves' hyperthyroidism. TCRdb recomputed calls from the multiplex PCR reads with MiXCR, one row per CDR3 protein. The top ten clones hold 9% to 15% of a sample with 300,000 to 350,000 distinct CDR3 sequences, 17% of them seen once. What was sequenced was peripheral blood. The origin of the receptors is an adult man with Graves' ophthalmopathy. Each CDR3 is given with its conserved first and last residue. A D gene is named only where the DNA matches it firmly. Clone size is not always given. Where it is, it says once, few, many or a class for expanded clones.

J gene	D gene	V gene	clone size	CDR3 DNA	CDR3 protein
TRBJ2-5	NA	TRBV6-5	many	TGTGCCAGCAGTCAGGGGACGGGGGAGACCCAGTACTTC	CASSQGTGETQYF
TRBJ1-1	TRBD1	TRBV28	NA	TGTGCCAGCATTTTATCCGGGACAGGGGGCGGTACTGAAGCTTTCTTT	CASILSGTGGGTEAFF
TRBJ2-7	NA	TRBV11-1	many	TGTGCCAGCACCCTGGACTTAAACTCCTACGAGCAGTACTTC	CASTLDLNSYEQYF
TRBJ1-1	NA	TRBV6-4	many	TGTGCCAGCACCCCGGGAGTTGAAGCTTTCTTT	CASTPGVEAFF
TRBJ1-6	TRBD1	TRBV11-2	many	TGTGCCAGCAGTGTTAATACAGGGGATAATTCACCCCTCCACTTT	CASSVNTGDNSPLHF
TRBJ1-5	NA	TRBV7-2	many	TGTGCCAGCAGCCTAACAGCGTTCAATCAGCCCCAGCATTTT	CASSLTAFNQPQHF
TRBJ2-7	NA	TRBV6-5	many	TGTGCCAGCAGTTACCTTGACAGACTTAACGAGCAGTACTTC	CASSYLDRLNEQYF
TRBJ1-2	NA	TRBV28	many	TGTGCCAGCAGTTTGCGAGGCAGGGCGGCTGGCTACACCTTC	CASSLRGRAAGYTF
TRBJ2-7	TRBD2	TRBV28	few	TGTGCCAGCAGTCGCCCCGGCCTAGCGGGGAGAGAGCAGTACTTC	CASSRPGLAGREQYF
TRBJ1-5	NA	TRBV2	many	TGTGCCAGCAGAGGAAAAATCAATCAGCCCCAGCATTTT	CASRGKINQPQHF
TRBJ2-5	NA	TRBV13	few	TGTGCCAGCAGTATATTGGGCAGCCAAGAGACCCAGTACTTC	CASSILGSQETQYF
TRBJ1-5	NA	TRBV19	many	TGTGCCAGTAGACTCGCCCCCGGGGGACGGAATCAGCCCCAGCATTTT	CASRLAPGGRNQPQHF
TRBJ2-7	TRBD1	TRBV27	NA	TGTGCCAGCAGGCGGGACAGGGGTTTTGTGGGAGGTAGAGACGAGCAGTACTTC	CASRRDRGFVGGRDEQYF
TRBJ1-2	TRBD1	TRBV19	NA	TGTGCCAGTCGAGAACAGGGGGCAAACTATGGCTACACCTTC	CASREQGANYGYTF
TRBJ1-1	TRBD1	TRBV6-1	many	TGTGCCAGCAGTCGGCAGGGGGCTGAAGCTTTCTTT	CASSRQGAEAFF
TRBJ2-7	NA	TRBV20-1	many	TGCAGTGCAGGGAGTGAGATCCACGAGCAGTACTTC	CSAGSEIHEQYF
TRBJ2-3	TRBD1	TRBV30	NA	TGTGCCTGGGGGGACAGGGGGGTGACAGATACGCAGTATTTT	CAWGDRGVTDTQYF
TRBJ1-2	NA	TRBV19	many	TGTGCCAGTACCCCTGCGGGGGGCCACTATGGCTACACCTTC	CASTPAGGHYGYTF
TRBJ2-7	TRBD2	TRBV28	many	TGTGCCACCGCGGGGGTGCGGGAGCAGTACTTC	CATAGVREQYF
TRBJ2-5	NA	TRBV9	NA	TGTGCCAGCAGCACTCGACATACCGGAAATACGGATACCCAGTACTTC	CASSTRHTGNTDTQYF
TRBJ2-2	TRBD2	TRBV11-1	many	TGTGCCAGCAGCCCAAGACTAGCGGGAGAACCCGGGGAGCTGTTTTTT	CASSPRLAGEPGELFF
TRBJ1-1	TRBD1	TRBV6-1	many	TGTGCCAGCAGGCGGATACAGGGGAGTTACACTGAAGCTTTCTTT	CASRRIQGSYTEAFF
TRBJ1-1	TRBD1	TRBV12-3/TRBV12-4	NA	TGTGCCAGCAGTTTCCTCCAGGGGGGTGCTGAAGCTTTCTTT	CASSFLQGGAEAFF